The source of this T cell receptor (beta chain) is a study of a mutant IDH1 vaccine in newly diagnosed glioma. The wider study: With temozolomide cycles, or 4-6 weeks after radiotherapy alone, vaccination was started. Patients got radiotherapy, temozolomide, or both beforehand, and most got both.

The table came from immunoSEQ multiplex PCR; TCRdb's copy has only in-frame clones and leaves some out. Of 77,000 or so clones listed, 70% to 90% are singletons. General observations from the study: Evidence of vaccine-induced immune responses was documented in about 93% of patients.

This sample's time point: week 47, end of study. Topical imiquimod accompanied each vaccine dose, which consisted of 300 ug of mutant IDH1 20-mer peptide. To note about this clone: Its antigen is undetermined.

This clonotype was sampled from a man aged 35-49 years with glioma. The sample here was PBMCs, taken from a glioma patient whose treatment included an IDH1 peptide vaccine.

CDR3 protein: CASSQNVGISSGANVLTF. In nucleotides, the CDR3 is TGCGCCAGCAGCCAAAATGTCGGGATCAGCTCTGGGGCCAACGTCCTGACTTTC. V and J are TRBV4-3 and TRBJ2-6; D might be TRBD2 (5 bases). Trimming cost V 2 bases and J 0 bases, with 14 bases left between them. This CDR3 has 18 amino acids. CDR1 and CDR2 from the germline V gene are LGHNA and YSLEER.